The source of this T cell receptor beta chain is a study of T cell responses to AZD1222 COVID-19 vaccine. Study-level findings and limits: Compared with day 0, the breadth and depth of the Spike-specific TCR repertoire rose significantly after two doses of AZD1222.

The V gene lost 0 bases and the J gene lost 4 bases, with 13 bases spanning the gap. CDR1 is LNHNV, CDR2 YYDKDF, per germline (reference sequence). The length of the CDR3 is 16 residues. About this clone: No antigen is known for it.

The data were produced by immunoSEQ multiplex PCR, yet TCRdb's version contains in-frame clones alone and is incomplete. This table has about 140,000 clones, more than 85% appearing once. The starting material was peripheral blood, obtained 28 days after the second AZD1222 dose. This chain connects TRBV15 to TRBJ2-1; TRBD2 might be the D (6 bases). The receptor was derived from an adult who received the AZD1222 COVID-19 vaccine. This chain's CDR3 is CATSREPSAGYNEQFF. CDR3 DNA sequence: TGTGCCACCAGCAGAGAACCTTCCGCGGGGTACAATGAGCAGTTCTTC.